This T cell receptor (beta chain) was observed in a study of cytomegalovirus exposure and HLA in healthy donors. Overall study context: About 180 million T cells yielded approximately 100 million unique TCR beta sequences, as an earlier analysis found. Most donors, roughly 84% of roughly 400 genotyped, fell in the Caucasian-associated ancestry cluster.

Notes on the study in general: About 87% or about 30% of the time was how often most TCR beta V segments were productive, according to an earlier analysis.

60 Vbeta and 13 Jbeta primers were used in PCR. Generated by immunoSEQ multiplex PCR, the TCRdb table keeps only in-frame clones and is missing some. The top ten clones hold roughly 9% of a sample with under 200,000 clones, 70% to 80% of them seen once. The CDR3 covers 12 residues. Per germline, CDR1 KGHSH and CDR2 LQKENI. Deletions cut 6 bases from V and 6 bases from J, with 9 bases between. Remarks on this clone: The antigen is not known.

Sequences were obtained from PBMCs. The chain uses TRBV18 and TRBJ2-4; D may be TRBD1 (5 bases). This clonotype originated in a man aged 18 to 35 in good health and CMV-seropositive. CDR3 in DNA: TGTGCCAGCTCTCTCGACAGAAACATTCAGTACTTC. Its protein product is CASSLDRNIQYF.